This TCR beta chain was profiled in a study of cytomegalovirus exposure and HLA in healthy donors. The PCR employed 60 Vbeta primers together with 13 Jbeta primers. Method: immunoSEQ multiplex PCR; TCRdb's copy keeps in-frame clones and lacks some. The data hold approximately 140,000 clones, with around two thirds observed a single time. This CDR3 has 14 amino acids. Germline V CDR1 and CDR2: SEHNR, FQNEAQ (reference sequence). General observations from the study: Presence/absence comparisons presumed near-even sequencing depth among donors.

About this clone: The antigen is undetermined. An end of the junction differs from the germline gene, which may be a read error.

The chain combines TRBV7-9 with TRBJ1-2; D is ambiguous. This sequence was found in a human donor in good health. The sequencing input was PBMCs. The CDR3 reads CSSSLGGQFYGYTF. The CDR3 coding sequence is TGTTCCAGCAGCTTAGGTGGCCAGTTCTATGGCTACACCTTC.